The T cell receptor beta chain described here comes from a study of cytomegalovirus exposure and HLA in healthy donors. Study-wide points: Beyond CMV serostatus, there was no information to go on about immune exposure. HLA alleles showed associations with 16,951 TCR beta sequences in a later analysis, at a 0.05 false discovery rate.

As to this clone: Its antigen is not known.

Germline CDR1 SGHKS, CDR2 YYEKEE (reference sequence). With 4 bases clipped from V and 4 bases from J, the junction kept 3 bases outside the gene matches. The CDR3 has 15 residues. Primers: 60 Vbeta forward and 13 Jbeta reverse. Profiled with immunoSEQ multiplex PCR; TCRdb holds only in-frame clones, not every one. The data contain 100,000 to 120,000 clones, approximately 72% of them singletons. The gene calls are TRBV5-5 and TRBJ2-7; 15 bases are a match to TRBD2. Input material: PBMCs. This receptor was identified in a man aged 30 to 39 in good health and CMV-seronegative. The CDR3 DNA sequence: TGTGCCAGCAGCCCAGGGACTAGCGGGAGGTACGAGCAGTACTTC. It yields the protein CASSPGTSGRYEQYF.